The 31 T cell receptor beta chains reported below all come from one sample, sequenced in a study of shared clonotypes between healthy human individuals (TCRdb year 2020). Preparation of the library involved the immunoSEQ multiplex PCR assay. In TCRdb, the immuneACCESS table is reduced to in-frame sequences with V and J assigned. These tables do not hold every clone; where another copy was compared, an unresolved V gene accounts for under half, and the others remain unexplained. In all, the sample holds hundreds of thousands of clones, and about 85% of those were seen once. The leading ten clones occupy under 15% of the sample. Sequenced material: PBMCs. These receptors all come from a woman between 40 and 55 years old in good health. Some clones in this sample may be carry-over from other donors' samples.

V usage is TRBV6-1 and J usage is TRBJ1-5; D perhaps matches TRBD1 (6 bases). Germline CDR1 is MNHNS and CDR2 is SASEGT. The ends were cut back, 8 bases at V and 1 base at J, with 15 bases in the middle. The CDR3 spans 15 residues. As DNA, the CDR3 is TGTGCCAGCTCAAGGGGGGGGGACAGCAATCAGCCCCAGCATTTT. Translating it yields CASSRGGDSNQPQHF.

The rearrangement joins TRBV21-1 to TRBJ2-1; the table's D gene call, TRBD1, was not cross checked with the DNA. TRBV21-1 represents a pseudogene. CDR3 length: 14 amino acids. CDR3 loop: CASSRRDRGNEQFF. The DNA of the CDR3 is TGTGCCAGCAGCCGCCGGGACAGGGGGAATGAGCAGTTCTTC.

A few counts support this clone. Other DNA sequences within the sample encode an identical CDR3. CDR3 sequence (DNA): TGCGCCAGCAGCACCGACGGAGCAACTAATGAAAAACTGTTTTTT. Its protein is CASSTDGATNEKLFF. The V and J genes are TRBV5-1 and TRBJ1-4; D ambiguous. Trimming removed 4 bases at V and 0 bases at J, with 10 bases between. This CDR3 region has 15 residues. The germline CDR1 and CDR2 sequences are SGHRS and YFSETQ.

This sequence joins TRBV9 and TRBJ1-1, with D unclear. This CDR3 spans 15 amino acids. The germline gives CDR1 SGDLS, CDR2 YYNGEE. V lost 2 bases, J lost 1 base, and 12 bases lay in between. The CDR3 here is CASSVVLGRNTEAFF. The CDR3 DNA reads as TGTGCCAGCAGCGTCGTCCTGGGGAGGAACACTGAAGCTTTCTTT.

This clone occurred a few times. The V and J genes are TRBV4-1 and TRBJ2-5; 7 nucleotides line up with TRBD1. Germline lookup yields CDR1 MGHRA and CDR2 YSYEKL. The CDR3 spans 13 residues. V gave up 9 bases and J gave up 5 bases; unmatched junction bases: 9. The CDR3 here is CASRQGWGETQYF. CDR3 nucleotide sequence: TGCGCCAGTAGACAGGGTTGGGGGGAGACCCAGTACTTC.

This clone was counted once. The chain is built from TRBV6-5 and TRBJ1-3, with D possibly TRBD1 on 5 matching bases. The CDR3 has 15 amino acids. CDR1 is MNHEY and CDR2 is SVGAGI in the germline V gene. Between the trimmed V and J ends, which lost 7 bases and 0 bases, there was a span of 13 bases. The CDR3 DNA follows: TGTGCCAGCAAAAGGGACGGCTCCTCTGGAAACACCATATATTTT. This encodes CASKRDGSSGNTIYF.

A word on this clone: This probably arose from a read error, given a far larger clone one base away. At the DNA level, this CDR3 is encoded by other sequences in the same sample as well. The V call is TRBV6-5, the J call TRBJ1-1, with 8 bases that match TRBD1. V lost 8 bases and J lost 8; bases outside the gene matches: 7. This CDR3 is 12 amino acids long. Germline values: CDR1 MNHEY, CDR2 SVGAGI. The CDR3 sequence is CASRQGSAEAFF. CDR3 DNA: TGTGCCAGCCGACAGGGGAGCGCCGAAGCTTTCTTT.

The chain couples TRBV11-3 to TRBJ2-3, with D perhaps TRBD1 or TRBD2 (6 bases each). CDR1 is SGHNT and CDR2 is YENEEA in the germline V gene. V was cut by 1 base and J by 2 bases, with 10 bases left in between. The CDR3 totals 15 residues. The CDR3 region is CASSLGGGHTDTQYF. CDR3 in DNA: TGTGCCAGCAGCTTAGGAGGGGGGCACACAGATACGCAGTATTTT. The full variable domain, in which reference TRBV11-3 and TRBJ2-3 provide the parts outside the CDR3, is EAGVVQSPRYKIIEKKQPVAFWCNPISGHNTLYWYLQNLGQGPELLIRYENEEAVDDSQLPKDRFSAERLKGVDSTLKIQPAELGDSAVYLCASSLGGGHTDTQYFGPGTRLTVL.

About this clone itself: The sample has other DNA sequences that encode this CDR3 too. CDR3 amino acids: CASSLGGLDEQYF. DNA for the CDR3: TGTGCCAGCAGCTTAGGAGGGCTCGACGAGCAGTACTTC. The J gene is TRBJ2-7, the V gene TRBV7-9, with D tentatively TRBD2 (5 bases). CDR1 SEHNR and CDR2 FQNEAQ come from the germline V gene (reference sequence). This CDR3 spans 13 amino acids. V shed 1 base and J shed 5 bases, with 9 bases lying between them.

This chain uses TRBV6-5 with TRBJ1-2; D is unresolved. Trimming removed 0 bases at V and 8 bases at J, with 10 bases between. CDR1 is MNHEY, CDR2 SVGAGI, per germline. The CDR3 is made up of 13 amino acids. CDR3 sequence (DNA): TGTGCCAGCAGTTACTCGAGAGGTCTGGGCTACACCTTC. This encodes CASSYSRGLGYTF.

The DNA of the CDR3 is TGTGCCACCAGCAGAGATCCCGGCTACGAGCAGTACTTC. This sequence encodes CATSRDPGYEQYF. The chain carries TRBV15 and TRBJ2-5; D is undetermined. The DNA end is more similar to TRBJ2-7, so the J call may be wrong. Germline CDR1 reads LNHNV; CDR2 reads YYDKDF (reference sequence). The CDR3 totals 13 residues.

CDR3 nucleotides: TGTGCCAGCAGTTCGGGACAGGGTATGACCCAGTACTTC. Protein product: CASSSGQGMTQYF. The chain uses TRBV27 and TRBJ2-5; 9 bases align to TRBD1. The V segment lost 4 bases and the J segment 7 bases; nucleotides outside the gene matches: 4. The CDR3 has 13 residues. In germline, CDR1 is MNHEY, CDR2 SMNVEV (reference sequence).

The CDR3, as DNA: TGCGCCAGCAGTGAGCAGGTGGACGGGGAGCTGTTTTTT. This gives the protein CASSEQVDGELFF. The rearrangement joins TRBV10-2 to TRBJ2-2, with D uncertain. Germline CDR1 WSHSY, CDR2 SAAADI. The CDR3 has 13 amino acids. Trimming took off 2 bases at V and 7 bases at J, with 8 bases between the two ends.

A few counts support this clone. The V and J genes are TRBV9 and TRBJ2-3; D remains ambiguous. The CDR3 spans 15 residues. Germline lookup yields CDR1 SGDLS and CDR2 YYNGEE. Trimming removed 4 bases at V and 0 bases at J, with 12 bases between. CDR3 in DNA: TGTGCCAGCAGCCCGGCTATAACTAGCACAGATACGCAGTATTTT. It codes for CASSPAITSTDTQYF.

V usage is TRBV27 and J usage is TRBJ2-5; D uncertain. The V and J ends lost 5 bases and 11 bases respectively, with 18 bases between them. The CDR3 is 13 amino acids. Germline V gene data show CDR1 as MNHEY and CDR2 as SMNVEV (reference sequence). The CDR3 region has the DNA TGTGCCAGCAGTCCAAGGGCCTATCCGAAGCAGTACTTC. This codes for CASSPRAYPKQYF.

The gene calls are TRBV28 and TRBJ2-2, with a weak D call TRBD2 (6 bases). Trimming shortened V by 3 bases and J by 0 bases, and 11 bases separated the two germline ends. The germline CDR1 and CDR2 sequences are MDHEN and SYDVKM. The CDR3 spans 16 residues. Written as DNA, the CDR3 is TGTGCCAGCAGTTTCTTAGCGGATACGAACACCGGGGAGCTGTTTTTT. It is translated as CASSFLADTNTGELFF.

This clone has a handful of counts. The genes are TRBV15 and TRBJ1-4, with 7 bases identical to TRBD1. V gave up 0 bases and J gave up 8 bases; unmatched junction bases: 9. Germline V gene sequence: CDR1 LNHNV, CDR2 YYDKDF (reference sequence). This CDR3 spans 16 amino acids. The CDR3 here is CATSRDLGGGEEKLFF. Written as DNA, the CDR3 is TGTGCCACCAGCAGAGATCTAGGAGGGGGCGAGGAAAAACTGTTTTTT. The full variable domain, rest sourced from reference TRBV15 and TRBJ1-4, is DAMVIQNPRYQVTQFGKPVTLSCSQTLNHNVMYWYQQKSSQAPKLLFHYYDKDFNNEADTPDNFQSRRPNTSFCFLDIRSPGLGDTAMYLCATSRDLGGGEEKLFFGSGTQLSVL.

The chain carries TRBV5-1 and TRBJ2-2; maybe TRBD2 (5 bases). The CDR3 has 14 residues. Per the germline V gene, CDR1 is SGHRS and CDR2 is YFSETQ. V was trimmed by 2 bases and J by 3 bases, leaving 8 bases between them. In DNA form, the CDR3 reads TGCGCCAGCAGCTTTTTGGAGGACACCGGGGAGCTGTTTTTT. It translates to CASSFLEDTGELFF.

V gene TRBV7-9 combines with J gene TRBJ2-7, with D perhaps TRBD1 (7 bases). CDR1 and CDR2 (germline): SEHNR, FQNEAQ (reference sequence). Trimming stripped 5 bases from V and 4 bases from J, with 15 bases between. This CDR3 contains 14 residues. This chain's CDR3 is CASSPGGLGYEQYF. The CDR3 DNA reads as TGTGCCAGCAGCCCAGGGGGACTCGGATACGAGCAGTACTTC.

This clone occurred a few times. Other DNA sequences from this sample encode an identical CDR3 as well. The chain combines TRBV6-5 with TRBJ2-5, with TRBD1 matching over 7 bases. CDR3 size: 14 residues. CDR1 and CDR2 from the germline V gene are MNHEY and SVGAGI. The V and J ends lost 0 bases and 7 bases, in that order; junction bases with no gene match: 5. As DNA, the CDR3 is TGTGCCAGCAGTTACTCCAGGGGGTCGGGGACCCAGTACTTC. It encodes CASSYSRGSGTQYF.

This sequence joins TRBV4-3 and TRBJ2-1; 7 positions agree with TRBD1. The CDR3 spans 16 residues. The germline CDR1 and CDR2 sequences are LGHNA and YSLEER. V trimming: 4 bases; J trimming: 7 bases; junction bases outside the gene matches: 13. CDR3 residues: CASSRAGEGGGNEQFF. The CDR3 DNA follows: TGCGCCAGCAGCCGTGCAGGAGAAGGGGGCGGGAATGAGCAGTTCTTC.

The chain uses TRBV28 and TRBJ1-1; D is uncertain. CDR1 is MDHEN, CDR2 SYDVKM, per germline. CDR3 length equals 15 residues. Trimming pared 6 bases from V and 0 bases from J, leaving 14 bases between. The CDR3 DNA sequence: TGTGCCAGCAGCAAACTAAAGGGCGTGAACACTGAAGCTTTCTTT. It translates to CASSKLKGVNTEAFF.

Turning to this clone: A much larger clonotype is one base distant, so this may be a read error. The rearrangement joins TRBV13 to TRBJ2-1; perhaps D is TRBD1 or TRBD2 (5 bases each). Germline lookup yields CDR1 PRHDT and CDR2 FYEKMQ (reference sequence). V gave up 0 bases and J gave up 8 bases, with 14 bases separating them. CDR3 length: 15 amino acids. CDR3 in amino acids: CASSLGGRGLHEQFF. CDR3 nucleotide sequence: TGTGCCAGCAGCTTAGGGGGACGGGGTTTGCATGAGCAGTTCTTC.

This chain links TRBV10-3 with TRBJ1-5; D call uncertain. Germline lookup yields CDR1 ENHRY and CDR2 SYGVKD. This CDR3 has 14 residues. V shed 3 bases and J shed 3 bases, with 9 bases lying between them. CDR3 amino acids: CAISETGNNQPQHF. The CDR3 DNA sequence: TGTGCCATCAGTGAAACCGGCAACAATCAGCCCCAGCATTTT.

This chain links TRBV10-1 with TRBJ2-7, with D unresolved. V was pared by 2 bases and J by 5 bases, with 7 bases between. The CDR3 totals 12 residues. Germline-derived CDR1 and CDR2 are WNHNN and SYGVQD (reference sequence). CDR3 region: CASSEPSDEQYF. The DNA for the CDR3 is TGCGCCAGCAGTGAGCCTTCCGACGAGCAGTACTTC.

CDR3 coding DNA: TGTGCCAGCTCGGCCTCTAGCGCTCAAGAGACCCAGTACTTC. It yields the protein CASSASSAQETQYF. The chain joins TRBV18 to TRBJ2-5; D perhaps matches TRBD2 (6 bases). This CDR3 is 14 amino acids long. Germline V lookup: CDR1 KGHSH, CDR2 LQKENI. V was shortened by 6 bases and J by 2 bases, with 13 bases between the two germline ends. The whole variable domain, remainder taken from reference TRBV18 and TRBJ2-5, is NAGVMQNPRHLVRRRGQEARLRCSPMKGHSHVYWYRQLPEEGLKFMVYLQKENIIDESGMPKERFSAEFPKEGPSILRIQQVVRGDSAAYFCASSASSAQETQYFGPGTRLLVL.

J is TRBJ1-6 and V is TRBV5-1; D is undetermined. This CDR3 contains 13 residues. Germline V lookup: CDR1 SGHRS, CDR2 YFSETQ. V shed 4 bases and J shed 7 bases, with 9 bases lying between them. The CDR3 DNA follows: TGCGCCAGCAGCGTGTCGGAAAATTCACCCCTCCACTTT. It specifies CASSVSENSPLHF.

The gene calls are TRBV7-3 and TRBJ2-1; 9 nucleotides agree with TRBD1. The J segment lost 10 bases and the V segment lost 4 bases, leaving 11 bases of the junction unmatched. Germline V CDR1 and CDR2: SGHTA, FQGTGA. CDR3 length: 15 residues. CDR3 region: CASSSAPGQGLEQFF. The CDR3 DNA is TGTGCCAGCAGCTCGGCTCCGGGACAGGGACTGGAGCAGTTCTTC.

The chain carries TRBV6-5 and TRBJ1-2, with 8 bases fitting TRBD1. The germline CDR1 and CDR2 sequences are MNHEY and SVGAGI. This CDR3 has 15 amino acids. The trim removed 5 bases at V and 4 bases at J, leaving 9 bases unmatched. The CDR3 spells CASSPNRDRLYGYTF. The CDR3 region has the DNA TGTGCCAGCAGTCCTAACCGGGACAGGCTCTATGGCTACACCTTC.

There are a few counts of this clone. This chain joins TRBV28 and TRBJ1-1; perhaps TRBD1 as D (6 bases). The CDR3 sequence is 11 residues long. Trimming shortened V by 6 bases and J by 8 bases, and 10 bases separated the two germline ends. Germline V gene data show CDR1 as MDHEN and CDR2 as SYDVKM. The CDR3 sequence is CASSLQGEAFF. CDR3 nucleotide sequence: TGTGCCAGCAGCCTACAGGGAGAAGCTTTCTTT.

The V gene is TRBV5-5, the J gene TRBJ2-2; TRBD1 aligns across 7 bases. V dropped 4 bases and J dropped 6; count of bases not matched to a gene: 9. The CDR3 runs to 15 residues. In germline, CDR1 is SGHKS, CDR2 YYEKEE (reference sequence). CDR3 residues: CASSPGQAGAGELFF. CDR3 DNA: TGTGCCAGCAGCCCCGGACAGGCCGGGGCCGGGGAGCTGTTTTTT.